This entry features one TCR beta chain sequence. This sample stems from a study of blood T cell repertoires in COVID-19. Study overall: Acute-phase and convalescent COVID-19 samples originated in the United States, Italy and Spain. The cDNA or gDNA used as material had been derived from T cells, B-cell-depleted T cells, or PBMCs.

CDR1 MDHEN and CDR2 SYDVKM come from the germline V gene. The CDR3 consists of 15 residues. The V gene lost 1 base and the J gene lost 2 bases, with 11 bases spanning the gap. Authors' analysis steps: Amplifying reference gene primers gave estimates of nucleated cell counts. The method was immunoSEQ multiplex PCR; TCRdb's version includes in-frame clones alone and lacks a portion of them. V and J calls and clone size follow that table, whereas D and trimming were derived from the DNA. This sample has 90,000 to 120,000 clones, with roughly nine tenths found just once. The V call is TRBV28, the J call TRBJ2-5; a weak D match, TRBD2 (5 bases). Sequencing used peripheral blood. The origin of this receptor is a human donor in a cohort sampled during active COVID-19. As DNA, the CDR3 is TGTGCCAGCAGTTTATACGCGGGTCTACAAGAGACCCAGTACTTC. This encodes CASSLYAGLQETQYF.